This T cell receptor (beta chain) was profiled in a study of regulatory T cells in long-lasting Graves disease. About the study: Recently diagnosed Graves' patients had received antithyroid drugs for under 3 months.

The length of the CDR3 is 14 residues. Trimming removed 2 bases at V and 2 bases at J, with 11 bases between. Germline V lookup: CDR1 SGHRS, CDR2 YFSETQ. The authors built TCR beta libraries using iRepertoire HTBI primers and Arm-PCR of CDR3 regions. TCRdb used MiXCR to reprocess the multiplex PCR reads, holding one entry per CDR3 protein. Of 350,000 to 500,000 distinct CDR3 sequences detected, roughly 15% appear once; the ten largest clones hold about a sixth. Noted time point: newly diagnosed GD, antithyroid drugs for less than 3 months. PBMCs provided the RNA from which the TCR library was made. Each of the patients was recruited from an endocrinology department situated in Xi'an, China. This clonotype was picked up many times. Separately, the same data were catalogued under a study of T cells in Graves' hyperthyroidism and ophthalmopathy.

The TCR sequence derives from a woman between 50 and 59 years old with Graves disease. The sequencing here drew on peripheral blood mononuclear cells (PBMCs), taken at new diagnosis, from a patient treated with antithyroid drugs. V and J are TRBV5-1 and TRBJ2-7; D uncertain. The CDR3 sequence is CASSLSGRTYEQYF. As DNA, the CDR3 is TGCGCCAGCAGCTTATCTGGCAGGACCTACGAGCAGTACTTC.